The T cell receptor (beta chain) under discussion was sequenced for a study of cytomegalovirus exposure and HLA in healthy donors. PCR amplification relied on 60 Vbeta primers (plus 13 Jbeta primers). Sequencing was performed with immunoSEQ multiplex PCR; in TCRdb, only in-frame clones are kept and a portion is missing. The sample has about 150,000 clones, 88% seen once; the top ten hold about 0.51%. The germline gives CDR1 MNHNS, CDR2 SASEGT. Trimming removed 6 bases from V and 0 bases from J, with 3 bases in between. CDR3 length: 12 amino acids. Whole-study results and caveats: As a later analysis revealed, the rate of TCR association differed by HLA locus, with DRB1 most and HLA-C fewest. It was 164 TCR beta chains that were listed as cytomegalovirus-associated. From TCR beta sequences, most subjects' HLA-A and HLA-B alleles were reportedly predicted accurately. In terms of immune exposure information, only CMV serostatus was available.

Regarding this clone: Its antigen is currently unknown.

This rearrangement joins TRBV6-1 to TRBJ2-1; no firm D call. Material: PBMCs. The clonotype comes from a woman in her thirties or forties in good health and CMV-seronegative. The CDR3 sequence: CASSRSYNEQFF. CDR3 DNA: TGTGCCAGCAGCCGCTCCTACAATGAGCAGTTCTTC.